Shown below are 19 T cell receptor beta chains from a single sample sequenced in a study of early T cells in non-severe SARS-CoV-2 infection. TCRdb re-analysed the 5' RACE reads in MiXCR, keeping a single row per CDR3 protein. The sample includes under 60,000 distinct CDR3 sequences, roughly a tenth of them seen just once. The sample taken for sequencing was whole blood. These receptors originate from an adult who was a healthcare worker with PCR-confirmed SARS-CoV-2 infection or an uninfected control (not recorded which).

The V gene is TRBV6-5, the J gene TRBJ2-7, with D uncertain. There are 12 residues in the CDR3. CDR1 MNHEY and CDR2 SVGAGI come from the germline V gene. Trimming removed 5 bases from V and 3 bases from J, with 8 bases in between. For the CDR3, the DNA is TGTGCCAGCAGTAAGGGCATCTACGAGCAGTACTTC. It specifies CASSKGIYEQYF.

This clonotype was found a few times. This chain connects TRBV27 to TRBJ2-7, with D uncertain. Germline CDR1 MNHEY, CDR2 SMNVEV (reference sequence). There are 13 residues in the CDR3. The V end lost 7 bases, the J end lost 6 bases, and 16 bases lay between the germline ends. The CDR3 loop is CASTKGSLSEQYF. CDR3 DNA: TGTGCCAGCACCAAGGGCTCTCTAAGCGAGCAGTACTTC.

This clonotype was observed at least ten times. The V call is TRBV7-9, the J call TRBJ1-2; TRBD1 matches at 8 bases. The germline CDR1 and CDR2 sequences are SEHNR and FQNEAQ (reference sequence). The CDR3 is 13 amino acids. The trim removed 5 bases at V and 7 bases at J, leaving 6 bases unmatched. In nucleotides, the CDR3 is TGTGCCAGCAGCCACTGGACAGGGATTGGCTACACCTTC. Its translation: CASSHWTGIGYTF.

This chain uses TRBV18 with TRBJ2-5; D might be TRBD1 (5 bases). V shed 2 bases and J shed 2 bases, with 12 bases lying between them. The CDR3 consists of 15 residues. CDR1 and CDR2 from the germline V gene are KGHSH and LQKENI. The CDR3: CASSPRAGHQETQYF. Written as DNA, the CDR3 is TGTGCCAGCTCACCAAGGGCAGGGCATCAAGAGACCCAGTACTTC.

This clonotype was counted many times. The J gene is TRBJ2-1, the V gene TRBV6-1; TRBD2 might be the D (7 bases). The CDR3 runs 16 residues. Germline CDR1 MNHNS, CDR2 SASEGT. The ends were cut back, 7 bases at V and 7 bases at J, with 23 bases in the middle. The CDR3 DNA is TGTGCCAGCACCTCCCGGGGAGGGGGGGCCGGAAATGAGCAGTTCTTC. This sequence encodes CASTSRGGGAGNEQFF.

This clonotype has a handful of counts. V is TRBV5-1 and J is TRBJ1-1, with 9 bases matching TRBD1. The length of the CDR3 is 15 residues. The V gene's germline CDR1 is SGHRS and CDR2 YFSETQ. V lost 7 bases, J lost 0 bases, and 7 bases stayed unmatched. Here the CDR3 reads CASGRDRVMNTEAFF. The CDR3 nucleotides are TGCGCCAGCGGAAGGGACAGGGTTATGAACACTGAAGCTTTCTTT.

The V gene is TRBV4-1, the J gene TRBJ2-7, with 8 bases fitting TRBD1. CDR3 length: 15 residues. CDR1 is MGHRA, CDR2 YSYEKL, per germline. With 1 base clipped from V and 5 bases from J, the junction kept 7 bases outside the gene matches. CDR3 loop: CASSQGQQGVNEQYF. The CDR3 nucleotides are TGCGCCAGCAGCCAAGGTCAACAGGGGGTAAACGAGCAGTACTTC.

The sample holds many counts of this clonotype. The chain combines TRBV6-5 with TRBJ2-5; TRBD1 or TRBD2 may be the D gene (5 bases each). With 0 bases removed from V and 4 bases from J, the gap between germline ends came to 12 bases. CDR1 is MNHEY and CDR2 is SVGAGI in the germline V gene. The CDR3 contains 15 residues. This chain's CDR3 is CASSYSRDARETQYF. Written as DNA, the CDR3 is TGTGCCAGCAGTTACTCGAGGGACGCAAGAGAGACCCAGTACTTC.

The chain recombines TRBV27 with TRBJ2-3; TRBD1 matches at 8 bases. The CDR3 totals 15 residues. Germline CDR1 MNHEY, CDR2 SMNVEV (reference sequence). V lost 3 bases, J lost 6 bases, and 8 bases stayed unmatched. The CDR3 here is CASSFNTGGADTQYF. The DNA of the CDR3 is TGTGCCAGCAGTTTTAACACAGGGGGTGCCGATACGCAGTATTTT.

In its sample, this clonotype was seen a few times. The V call is TRBV19, the J call TRBJ2-5, with D possibly being TRBD1 or TRBD2 (5 bases each). V was clipped by 3 bases and J by 3 bases, with 8 bases between them. CDR1 and CDR2 from the germline V gene are LNHDA and SQIVND (reference sequence). The CDR3 consists of 13 residues. The CDR3 DNA reads TGTGCCAGTAGTATGTGGGGGAAAGAGACCCAGTACTTC. Translation: CASSMWGKETQYF. The whole variable domain, filled in from reference TRBV19 and TRBJ2-5, reads DGGITQSPKYLFRKEGQNVTLSCEQNLNHDAMYWYRQDPGQGLRLIYYSQIVNDFQKGDIAEGYSVSREKKESFPLTVTSAQKNPTAFYLCASSMWGKETQYFGPGTRLLVL.

The chain is built from TRBV24-1 and TRBJ2-2; weak D call: TRBD1 (6 bases). Germline assignment: CDR1 KGHDR and CDR2 SFDVKD. V was pared by 5 bases and J by 5 bases, with 11 bases between. CDR3 length equals 14 residues. CDR3 protein: CATSGTGWTGELFF. DNA for the CDR3: TGTGCCACCAGTGGCACAGGGTGGACCGGGGAGCTGTTTTTT.

This rearrangement joins TRBV7-9 to TRBJ1-4, with D hard to call. Trimming cost V 1 base and J 0 bases, with 6 bases left between them. The CDR3 is 15 residues long. Per germline, CDR1 SEHNR and CDR2 FQNEAQ (reference sequence). In DNA form, the CDR3 reads TGTGCCAGCAGCTTAGGAAGGGCAACTAATGAAAAACTGTTTTTT. The encoded protein is CASSLGRATNEKLFF.

This clonotype has at least ten counts. V usage is TRBV27 and J usage is TRBJ1-4; 9 bases are a match to TRBD1. Trimming at V came to 2 bases and at J to 8 bases, leaving 6 bases not matched to a gene. Germline assignment: CDR1 MNHEY and CDR2 SMNVEV (reference sequence). The CDR3 contains 15 residues. The CDR3 DNA follows: TGTGCCAGCAGTTTAACAGGGGGCAAGGGGGAAAAACTGTTTTTT. Protein product: CASSLTGGKGEKLFF.

This clonotype was seen more than once but under ten times. The genes are TRBV5-1 and TRBJ2-5; 11 bases are a match to TRBD1. V lost 4 bases to trimming and J lost 5 bases; unmatched junction nucleotides: 10. The CDR3 spans 16 residues. Germline-derived CDR1 and CDR2 are SGHRS and YFSETQ. CDR3 DNA sequence: TGCGCCAGCAGCGCCTCCGGGACAGGGGGTTTGGAGACCCAGTACTTC. It encodes CASSASGTGGLETQYF.

DNA of the CDR3: TGTGCCAGTAGTACCCTTTGGCAGGTTTCTAATGAAAAACTGTTTTTT. This sequence encodes CASSTLWQVSNEKLFF. V and J are TRBV19 and TRBJ1-4; D remains ambiguous. V lost 4 bases to trimming and J lost 3 bases, with 15 bases between them. CDR1 and CDR2 from the germline V gene are LNHDA and SQIVND (reference sequence). CDR3 size: 16 residues.

This clonotype was detected ten times or more. This CDR3 reads CASTGFIDYGYTF. The CDR3 DNA sequence: TGTGCCAGCACGGGGTTTATCGACTATGGCTACACCTTC. The rearrangement joins TRBV12-3 or TRBV12-4 to TRBJ1-2; D is unclear. The length of the CDR3 is 13 residues. V gave up 7 bases and J gave up 3 bases, with 12 bases separating them.

This clonotype was picked up many times. The chain couples TRBV18 to TRBJ2-3; no firm D call. The CDR3 runs 11 residues. V lost 3 bases and J 4 bases, leaving 2 bases between the germline ends. CDR1 is KGHSH, CDR2 LQKENI, per germline. In nucleotides, the CDR3 is TGTGCCAGCTCACCGTCAGATACGCAGTATTTT. It codes for CASSPSDTQYF.

This clonotype was counted a few times. V is TRBV10-2 and J is TRBJ2-1; D is unclear. V lost 4 bases and J 10 bases, leaving 14 bases between the germline ends. Per the germline V gene, CDR1 is WSHSY and CDR2 is SAAADI. The CDR3 length is 13 residues. The CDR3 nucleotides read TGCGCCAGCAGTGTGCTGGGGTCTTGGGAGCAGTTCTTC. This sequence encodes CASSVLGSWEQFF.

This clonotype has more than one count but fewer than ten. V is TRBV5-1 and J is TRBJ2-5; a weak D match, TRBD1 (5 bases). There are 15 residues in the CDR3. Germline CDR1 and CDR2: SGHRS and YFSETQ. The germline V and J ends were trimmed by 0 bases and 2 bases, with 11 bases remaining between them. CDR3 sequence reads: CASSLAAGSQETQYF. CDR3 bases: TGCGCCAGCAGCTTGGCGGCAGGGTCTCAAGAGACCCAGTACTTC.